Listed here is a single T cell receptor (beta chain). The TCRbeta library incorporated unique molecular identifiers. TCRdb used MiXCR to reprocess the PCR reads, holding one entry per CDR3 protein. This sample yields about 540,000 distinct CDR3 sequences, of which around 18% are seen a single time; approximately 3% belongs to the top ten. This entry comes from a study of T-cell reconstitution after alpha-beta-depleted transplantation in children. With 0 bases clipped from V and 6 bases from J, the junction kept 9 bases outside the gene matches. The CDR3 has 17 residues. The V gene's germline CDR1 is LNHNV and CDR2 YYDKDF (reference sequence).

Sequenced material: PBMCs from the stem cell graft donor, taken from the stem cell graft. The chain uses TRBV15 and TRBJ2-2, with TRBD2 matching over 8 bases. The TCR was taken from a human donor who donated a stem cell graft to a child with acute lymphoblastic leukemia. The CDR3 region is CATSRDFNSGIPGELFF. Here the CDR3 DNA reads TGTGCCACCAGCAGAGATTTTAATAGCGGGATCCCCGGGGAGCTGTTTTTT.